This entry describes one TCR beta chain. Its antigen is as yet unknown. This entry belongs to a study of blood T cells in healthy people across ages. General observations from the study: Donor CMV status was unknown, possibly confounding expanded clonotype changes. Higher diversity, along with more naive CD4+ cells, distinguished long-lived donors from aged donors.

A second roughly 6 to 12 cycle PCR used barcoded and J-beta primers. Carrying 12 random nucleotides, a template-switch adaptor labeled each individual cDNA molecule. Via MiXCR, TCRdb re-called the 5' RACE reads, giving one row per CDR3 protein. The table records 780,000 or so distinct CDR3 sequences, roughly three fifths of them present only once. Germline loops: CDR1 SQVTM, CDR2 ANQGSEA. The CDR3 runs to 12 residues. This receptor was obtained from a man in his forties in good health. This chain uses TRBV29-1 with TRBJ1-1, with no clear D. Sequencing used blood. The CDR3 nucleotides are TGCACCTACTGGGTGGCGGACACTGAAGCTTTCTTT. Residues: CTYWVADTEAFF. Full variable domain (remainder filled in from reference TRBV29-1 and TRBJ1-1): SAVISQKPSRDICQRGTSLTIQCQVDSQVTMMFWYRQQPGQSLTLIATANQGSEATYESGFVIDKFPISRPNLTFSTLTVSNMSPEDSSIYLCTYWVADTEAFFGQGTRLTVV.